The next 19 T cell receptor beta chains were all read from a single sample in a study of cytomegalovirus exposure and HLA in healthy donors. It was with 60 Vbeta and 13 Jbeta primers that the PCR ran. Some clones are missing from TCRdb's copy, which holds only in-frame ones; the method was immunoSEQ multiplex PCR. The data show tens of thousands of clones, 78% seen once. Input material: PBMCs. Receptors were obtained from a man in his forties in good health and CMV-seronegative.

V is TRBV19 and J is TRBJ1-6; 9 positions match TRBD1. CDR1 LNHDA and CDR2 SQIVND come from the germline V gene (reference sequence). CDR3 length: 15 residues. V was pared by 5 bases and J by 10 bases, with 9 bases of the junction left unmatched. In nucleotides, the CDR3 is TGTGCCAGTAGTGTCGGGACAGGGTTTACCTCACCCCTCCACTTT. This encodes CASSVGTGFTSPLHF.

The J gene is TRBJ2-7, the V gene TRBV10-3; D is possibly TRBD1 (5 bases). The CDR3 covers 13 residues. Trimming shortened V by 2 bases and J by 3 bases, and 8 bases separated the two germline ends. Germline V lookup: CDR1 ENHRY, CDR2 SYGVKD. Here the CDR3 reads CAISEGALYEQYF. The CDR3 bases are TGTGCCATCAGTGAGGGGGCGCTCTACGAGCAGTACTTC.

The gene calls are TRBV4-2 and TRBJ1-3, with a weak D call TRBD1 (5 bases). CDR3 length: 16 amino acids. Trimming removed 1 base at V and 0 bases at J, with 10 bases between. Germline V gene lookup returns CDR1 LGHNA and CDR2 YNFKEQ. The CDR3 region has the DNA TGTGCCAGCAGCCAAGCCGCGGGGGGCTCTGGAAACACCATATATTTT. Protein product: CASSQAAGGSGNTIYF.

V and J are TRBV28 and TRBJ2-1, with D possibly matching TRBD2 (6 bases). This CDR3 is 17 amino acids long. The ends were cut back, 5 bases at V and 0 bases at J, with 17 bases in the middle. Per germline, CDR1 MDHEN and CDR2 SYDVKM. DNA for the CDR3: TGTGCCAGCAGTCCGGGGACTTCCCCAAGCTCCTACAATGAGCAGTTCTTC. It is translated as CASSPGTSPSSYNEQFF.

This clone has more than one count but fewer than ten. The chain joins TRBV10-3 to TRBJ2-3; 7 nucleotides align to TRBD2. This CDR3 region has 15 residues. Germline CDR1 is ENHRY and CDR2 is SYGVKD. Unmatched junction bases numbered 3, after V lost 3 bases and J lost 0 bases. This CDR3 reads CAISDAGDSTDTQYF. CDR3 DNA: TGTGCCATCAGTGACGCGGGGGATAGCACAGATACGCAGTATTTT.

This chain connects TRBV7-9 to TRBJ2-3, with TRBD1 matching 7 bases. CDR3 length: 15 amino acids. With V trimmed by 5 bases and J by 2 bases, 7 bases remained unmatched. Germline CDR1 SEHNR, CDR2 FQNEAQ (reference sequence). CDR3 nucleotide sequence: TGTGCCAGCAGCCCCTCCGGGACAGTCACAGATACGCAGTATTTT. It yields the protein CASSPSGTVTDTQYF.

This clone was observed a few times. The chain recombines TRBV7-9 with TRBJ2-5, with 12 bases aligning to TRBD2. The CDR3 loop spans 18 amino acids. Germline CDR1 and CDR2: SEHNR and FQNEAQ (reference sequence). The J segment lost 3 bases and the V segment lost 3 bases, leaving 11 bases of the junction unmatched. The CDR3 nucleotides are TGTGCCAGCAGCTTCCCGCCAAGACTAGCGGGGGTAAAAGAGACCCAGTACTTC. It specifies CASSFPPRLAGVKETQYF.

As for this clone: Other nucleotide sequences in the sample specify the same CDR3. The V call is TRBV10-2, the J call TRBJ2-7; TRBD1 aligns across 9 bases. V dropped 3 bases and J dropped 3; count of bases not matched to a gene: 3. The CDR3 is 14 amino acids. From germline, CDR1 is WSHSY and CDR2 SAAADI. The CDR3 region is CASSEGQGIYEQYF. The CDR3 coding sequence is TGCGCCAGCAGTGAAGGACAGGGGATCTACGAGCAGTACTTC.

V usage is TRBV9 and J usage is TRBJ2-1; the match to TRBD2 covers 7 bases. The V gene end was trimmed by 4 bases and the J gene end by 9 bases; junction bases not matched to a gene: 10. The length of the CDR3 is 14 residues. Germline values: CDR1 SGDLS, CDR2 YYNGEE. Here the CDR3 reads CASSSKGGRGEQFF. The CDR3 coding sequence is TGTGCCAGCAGCTCCAAGGGAGGGAGGGGTGAGCAGTTCTTC.

The V and J genes are TRBV4-1 and TRBJ1-5; D not resolved. V was trimmed by 2 bases and J by 1 base, leaving 6 bases between them. This CDR3 contains 14 residues. From germline, CDR1 is MGHRA and CDR2 YSYEKL. The CDR3 loop reads CASSQLLSNQPQHF. In DNA form, the CDR3 reads TGCGCCAGCAGCCAATTACTGAGCAATCAGCCCCAGCATTTT.

This sequence joins TRBV7-3 and TRBJ1-1; 7 positions agree with TRBD1. Germline V gene sequence: CDR1 SGHTA, CDR2 FQGTGA. J gave up 5 bases and V 4 bases, and 10 bases lay outside the gene matches. The CDR3 extends over 15 amino acids. The CDR3 DNA reads as TGTGCCAGCAGCTACGAAGGGGCAGGGGGAACTGAAGCTTTCTTT. This sequence encodes CASSYEGAGGTEAFF.

This rearrangement joins TRBV19 to TRBJ1-1; 10 bases align to TRBD1. V lost 3 bases, J lost 4 bases, and 8 bases stayed unmatched. Germline CDR1 is LNHDA and CDR2 is SQIVND (reference sequence). The CDR3 covers 16 residues. CDR3 protein: CASSIKGTGAGTEAFF. The CDR3, as DNA: TGTGCCAGTAGTATTAAAGGGACAGGGGCTGGCACTGAAGCTTTCTTT. Drawing the rest from reference TRBV19 and TRBJ1-1, the complete variable domain is DGGITQSPKYLFRKEGQNVTLSCEQNLNHDAMYWYRQDPGQGLRLIYYSQIVNDFQKGDIAEGYSVSREKKESFPLTVTSAQKNPTAFYLCASSIKGTGAGTEAFFGQGTRLTVV.

CDR3 bases: TGTGCCAGCAGCCAAGATAAACCGGGAATCACTGAAGCTTTCTTT. This encodes CASSQDKPGITEAFF. This chain uses TRBV14 with TRBJ1-1; D is unresolved. This CDR3 has 15 residues. Trimming pared 0 bases from V and 4 bases from J, leaving 12 bases between. Germline CDR1 is SGHDN and CDR2 is FVKESK.

The chain carries TRBV5-5 and TRBJ1-1; 7 bases map to TRBD1. The trim removed 4 bases at V and 5 bases at J, leaving 5 bases unmatched. The CDR3 contains 13 residues. From germline, CDR1 is SGHKS and CDR2 YYEKEE (reference sequence). CDR3 bases: TGTGCCAGCAGCCGTACAGGGGCAACTGAAGCTTTCTTT. Translating gives CASSRTGATEAFF.

This clone was observed a single time. This chain uses TRBV27 with TRBJ2-3; D ambiguous. The germline gives CDR1 MNHEY, CDR2 SMNVEV (reference sequence). Between the trimmed V and J ends, which lost 8 bases and 7 bases, there was a span of 7 bases. The CDR3 length is 10 residues. CDR3 DNA sequence: TGTGCCAGCCCCTTCTATACGCAGTATTTT. It specifies CASPFYTQYF.

This chain joins TRBV9 and TRBJ2-2; 7 bases are a match to TRBD2. Looked up from germline, CDR1 is SGDLS and CDR2 is YYNGEE. The CDR3 loop spans 17 amino acids. The V and J ends lost 0 bases and 2 bases, in that order; junction bases with no gene match: 7. In DNA, the CDR3 is TGTGCCAGCAGCGTAGGTATACTAGCGATAAACACCGGGGAGCTGTTTTTT. This codes for CASSVGILAINTGELFF.

In its sample, this clone was seen a few times. V is TRBV27 and J is TRBJ1-6; no clear D. Germline CDR1 and CDR2: MNHEY and SMNVEV (reference sequence). This CDR3 spans 12 amino acids. V was cut by 3 bases and J by 7 bases, with 4 bases left in between. The CDR3 sequence: CASSFLNSPLHF. The CDR3 region has the DNA TGTGCCAGCAGTTTTCTGAATTCACCCCTCCACTTT.

This clone occurred once. The chain employs TRBV25-1 and TRBJ2-1; the D gene is possibly TRBD1 (5 bases). Germline V CDR1 and CDR2: MGHDK, SYGVNS. V was trimmed by 7 bases and J by 3 bases, leaving 10 bases between them. This CDR3 is 13 amino acids long. The CDR3 DNA is TGTGCCAGCACCGCTCAGGGCTACAATGAGCAGTTCTTC. Translation: CASTAQGYNEQFF.

The V gene is TRBV14, the J gene TRBJ1-4; D is perhaps TRBD1 (5 bases). The CDR3 loop spans 16 amino acids. The V and J ends lost 1 base and 10 bases respectively, with 19 bases between them. CDR1 and CDR2 from the germline V gene are SGHDN and FVKESK. The CDR3 sequence is CASSQVGGFGGAKLFF. DNA for the CDR3: TGTGCCAGCAGCCAAGTGGGAGGATTTGGAGGGGCAAAACTGTTTTTT.